These 18 T cell receptor beta chains originate from one sample sequenced in a study of blood T cell repertoires in COVID-19. Profiled with immunoSEQ multiplex PCR; TCRdb holds only in-frame clones, not every one. Counted here are 90,000 to 150,000 clones, roughly 85% occurring once; the ten biggest clones make up 11%. Specimen: peripheral blood. The receptors originated from a man of 80 years or more with acute or convalescent COVID-19.

The chain recombines TRBV10-3 with TRBJ2-1; a possible D gene is TRBD1 (6 bases). The CDR3 spans 15 residues. The germline V and J ends were trimmed by 8 bases and 5 bases, with 19 bases remaining between them. Germline V gene lookup returns CDR1 ENHRY and CDR2 SYGVKD. The DNA for the CDR3 is TGTGCCATCTCGAACGGCCAGGGGAGCGACAATGAGCAGTTCTTC. It yields the protein CAISNGQGSDNEQFF.

The rearrangement uses TRBV6-2 or TRBV6-3 and TRBJ1-3; the D is unclear. The V and J ends lost 0 bases and 1 base respectively, with 10 bases between them. CDR1 and CDR2 (germline): MNHEY, SVGEGT. The CDR3 length is 16 residues. The CDR3 DNA sequence: TGTGCCAGCAGTTACTCAATCCGAGGATCTGGAAACACCATATATTTT. Amino acids: CASSYSIRGSGNTIYF.

CDR3 sequence reads: CASSQSGGNEQFF. In DNA form, the CDR3 reads TGTGCCAGCAGTCAAAGCGGGGGCAATGAGCAGTTCTTC. This chain connects TRBV28 to TRBJ2-1, with 8 bases identical to TRBD2. Per germline, CDR1 MDHEN and CDR2 SYDVKM. This CDR3 is built from 13 residues. J gave up 6 bases and V 5 bases, and 3 bases lay outside the gene matches.

This clone turned up a few times. The chain couples TRBV11-3 to TRBJ1-1; 7 bases line up with TRBD1. The junction had 5 bases not matched to a gene; V was cut back by 6 bases and J by 4 bases. Germline CDR1 is SGHNT and CDR2 is YENEEA. This CDR3 spans 13 amino acids. The CDR3 loop is CASSRRQGTEAFF. CDR3 DNA: TGTGCCAGCAGTCGTCGACAGGGCACTGAAGCTTTCTTT.

The V and J genes are TRBV4-1 and TRBJ2-1; the match to TRBD2 covers 11 bases. Losses at the gene ends were 0 bases for V and 8 bases for J; bases not matched to a gene: 12. Per germline, CDR1 MGHRA and CDR2 YSYEKL. The CDR3 is 18 amino acids. CDR3 coding DNA: TGCGCCAGCAGCCAAGAAAGAGGTCTAGCGGGGGGCAAGGATGAGCAGTTCTTC. This sequence encodes CASSQERGLAGGKDEQFF.

CDR3 coding DNA: TGTGCCAGCAGCCAGCAACCGGGACAGTCCTACGAGCAGTACTTC. Its protein product is CASSQQPGQSYEQYF. The chain links TRBV3-1 (or the pseudogene TRBV3-2) to TRBJ2-7; the match to TRBD1 covers 7 bases. The CDR3 extends over 15 amino acids. Germline assignment: CDR1 LGHDT and CDR2 YNNKEL (reference sequence). The junction had 6 bases not matched to a gene; V was cut back by 3 bases and J by 1 base.

The chain has TRBV6-5 and TRBJ2-7; the match to TRBD2 covers 8 bases. Germline CDR1 and CDR2: MNHEY and SVGAGI. The V gene end was trimmed by 7 bases and the J gene end by 3 bases; junction bases not matched to a gene: 8. The CDR3 has 14 residues. The CDR3 region has the DNA TGTGCCAGCAACGGGCGGGGGGCTCTCTACGAGCAGTACTTC. It specifies CASNGRGALYEQYF.

This chain connects TRBV27 to TRBJ1-2; possible D gene TRBD1, 6 bases. Germline-derived CDR1 and CDR2 are MNHEY and SMNVEV (reference sequence). CDR3 length: 14 residues. The V end lost 4 bases, the J end lost 8 bases, and 17 bases lay between the germline ends. Here the CDR3 DNA reads TGTGCCAGCAGTTCTAACCGACAGGCCCAGGGCTACACCTTC. Encoded protein: CASSSNRQAQGYTF.

J is TRBJ2-3 and V is TRBV9; 8 bases fit TRBD2. Germline CDR1 is SGDLS and CDR2 is YYNGEE. V lost 2 bases and J lost 2; bases outside the gene matches: 10. There are 17 residues in the CDR3. CDR3 DNA: TGTGCCAGCAGCGTCGCGGGGGGTCTTAGGGACACAGATACGCAGTATTTT. Protein: CASSVAGGLRDTDTQYF.

V is TRBV27 and J is TRBJ2-2; D unclear. V shed 5 bases and J shed 4 bases, with 5 bases lying between them. The V gene's germline CDR1 is MNHEY and CDR2 SMNVEV (reference sequence). CDR3 size: 12 residues. The CDR3 coding sequence is TGTGCCAGCAGTCCGAGCACCGGGGAGCTGTTTTTT. This translates into CASSPSTGELFF.

This chain uses TRBV2 with TRBJ1-3, with a weak D call TRBD1 (5 bases). Looked up from germline, CDR1 is SNHLY and CDR2 is FYNNEI. The CDR3 runs 14 residues. The V and J ends lost 9 bases and 4 bases respectively, with 16 bases between them. CDR3 amino acids: CARQKSDNGNTIYF. The CDR3 DNA follows: TGTGCCAGACAAAAGTCGGACAACGGAAACACCATATATTTT.

A few counts support this clone. V is TRBV6-1 and J is TRBJ2-2; 9 bases are a match to TRBD1. V was clipped by 4 bases and J by 7 bases; unmatched bases: 19. Per the germline V gene, CDR1 is MNHNS and CDR2 is SASEGT. The CDR3 length is 19 residues. The CDR3, as DNA: TGTGCCAGCAGTGTATTCCCCCGGGCCTGGGGACAGGGAGTCGGGGAGCTGTTTTTT. The encoded protein is CASSVFPRAWGQGVGELFF.

The chain is built from TRBV7-2 and TRBJ1-2; no firm D call. The CDR3 contains 12 residues. Trimming took 2 bases from V and 8 from J, leaving 9 bases between them. Germline V gene sequence: CDR1 SGHTA, CDR2 FQGNSA. The CDR3 DNA follows: TGTGCCAGCAGCTTACTACCCCGGGGCTACACCTTC. Its protein is CASSLLPRGYTF.

This clone has a handful of counts. The chain recombines TRBV13 with TRBJ2-1; weak D call: TRBD1 (8 bases). Germline CDR1 reads PRHDT; CDR2 reads FYEKMQ (reference sequence). The CDR3 sequence is 15 residues long. Between the trimmed V and J ends, which lost 3 bases and 8 bases, there was a span of 17 bases. The CDR3: CASSFGQGGVYEQFF. DNA of the CDR3: TGTGCCAGCAGCTTTGGACAGGGAGGGGTCTATGAGCAGTTCTTC.

The chain employs TRBV18 and TRBJ1-1; D possibly corresponds to TRBD1 (6 bases). Between the trimmed V and J ends, which lost 7 bases and 3 bases, there was a span of 21 bases. This CDR3 spans 16 amino acids. The germline gives CDR1 KGHSH, CDR2 LQKENI. The CDR3 sequence is CASYRLTGMRDTEAFF. The CDR3 DNA sequence: TGTGCCAGCTACCGCCTCACAGGGATGCGGGACACTGAAGCTTTCTTT.

This chain links TRBV18 with TRBJ1-2, with 7 positions matching TRBD1. After removal of 5 bases from V and 8 bases from J, the junction contained 17 bases not matched to a gene. There are 16 residues in the CDR3. The germline CDR1 and CDR2 sequences are KGHSH and LQKENI. The CDR3 reads CASSADDRVVGNGYTF. DNA for the CDR3: TGTGCCAGCTCAGCGGACGACAGGGTAGTGGGTAACGGCTACACCTTC. Variable domain in full (rest from reference TRBV18 and TRBJ1-2): NAGVMQNPRHLVRRRGQEARLRCSPMKGHSHVYWYRQLPEEGLKFMVYLQKENIIDESGMPKERFSAEFPKEGPSILRIQQVVRGDSAAYFCASSADDRVVGNGYTFGSGTRLTVV.

The J gene is TRBJ1-2, the V gene TRBV7-9; 10 nucleotides line up with TRBD1. The ends lost 5 bases at V and 2 bases at J; junction bases unmatched: 8. Germline lookup yields CDR1 SEHNR and CDR2 FQNEAQ (reference sequence). The CDR3 length is 16 residues. The CDR3 is CASSGGGTGENYGYTF. In DNA form, the CDR3 reads TGTGCCAGCAGCGGGGGCGGGACAGGGGAGAACTATGGCTACACCTTC.

The CDR3 loop reads CAWSVQRGAGEKLFF. The CDR3 coding sequence is TGTGCCTGGAGTGTACAGCGGGGGGCGGGTGAAAAACTGTTTTTT. The V and J genes are TRBV30 and TRBJ1-4; possibly TRBD1 for D (6 bases). CDR3 size: 15 residues. Trimming cost V 0 bases and J 7 bases, with 15 bases left between them. From germline, CDR1 is GTSNPN and CDR2 SVGIG (reference sequence). Using reference TRBV30 and TRBJ1-4 for the parts outside the CDR3, the full variable domain is SQTIHQWPATLVQPVGSPLSLECTVEGTSNPNLYWYRQAAGRGLQLLFYSVGIGQISSEVPQNLSASRPQDRQFILSSKKLLLSDSGFYLCAWSVQRGAGEKLFFGSGTQLSVL.